A selection of T cell receptor beta chains follows, all from one sample in a study of blood T cells in healthy people across ages. One entry per CDR3 protein, called by TCRdb with MiXCR from the 5' RACE reads. Among 700,000 to 1,000,000 distinct CDR3 sequences listed, roughly 44% were seen once. Sequencing used blood. These receptors were obtained from a man aged 55 to 70 in good health. Both conserved end residues are part of each CDR3. A D gene is named only where the DNA matches it firmly. Not all rows give a size; the values are once, few, many and, for expanded clones, a class.

d_call,cdr3_length,clone_size,v_call,j_call,cdr3_aa,cdr3_nt
.,17,.,TRBV4-3,TRBJ2-2,CASSQEEQGVGTGGLFF,TGCGCCAGCAGCCAAGAAGAGCAGGGGGTGGGCACCGGGGGGCTGTTTTTT
.,13,.,TRBV5-1,TRBJ2-3,CASSRDGLGTQYF,TGCGCCAGCAGCCGGGACGGACTGGGAACGCAGTATTTT
.,14,.,TRBV9,TRBJ2-7,CASSIRQDTYEQYF,TGTGCCAGCAGCATCCGACAGGACACCTACGAGCAGTACTTC
TRBD1,14,.,TRBV4-3,TRBJ2-5,CASSQRTGAGERYF,TGCGCCAGCAGCCAGAGGACAGGGGCGGGCGAGCGGTACTTC
TRBD2,19,.,TRBV20-1,TRBJ2-5,CSARVRLAGGPMYQETQYF,TGCAGTGCTAGAGTGAGACTAGCGGGGGGGCCGATGTACCAAGAGACCCAGTACTTC
TRBD1,16,.,TRBV7-9,TRBJ1-2,CASSLGWDRDNYGYTF,TGTGCCAGCAGCTTAGGCTGGGACAGGGACAACTATGGCTACACCTTC
TRBD2,16,few,TRBV4-3,TRBJ2-7,CASSQAAGGWLDEQYF,TGCGCCAGCAGCCAAGCTGCGGGGGGCTGGCTGGACGAGCAGTACTTC
.,13,once,TRBV6-1,TRBJ1-1,CASSGTINTEAFF,TGTGCCAGCAGTGGCACAATTAACACTGAAGCTTTCTTT
TRBD2,19,.,TRBV24-1,TRBJ2-4,CATSDQLRTGGLAKNIQYF,TGTGCCACCAGTGATCAATTAAGGACGGGAGGACTAGCCAAAAACATTCAGTACTTC
.,12,.,TRBV29-1,TRBJ1-5,CSVRQGNQPQHF,TGCAGCGTTAGGCAGGGCAATCAGCCCCAGCATTTT
TRBD2,16,few,TRBV27,TRBJ2-1,CASSLRGSGGYNEQFF,TGTGCCAGCAGTTTAAGGGGGAGCGGGGGGTACAATGAGCAGTTCTTC
TRBD1,16,.,TRBV20-1,TRBJ1-2,CSAGRTGELVNYGYTF,TGCAGTGCGGGCAGGACAGGGGAACTTGTGAACTATGGCTACACCTTC
.,17,.,TRBV5-1,TRBJ2-1,CASSGREGHIWGNEQFF,TGCGCCAGCAGCGGGAGGGAGGGACACATCTGGGGAAATGAGCAGTTCTTC
TRBD1,16,.,TRBV7-9,TRBJ1-2,CASSLGTIGTGNGYTF,TGTGCCAGCAGCTTAGGCACCATAGGGACAGGGAATGGCTACACCTTC
.,15,.,TRBV20-1,TRBJ1-5,CSASTGGRDNQPQHF,TGCAGTGCTAGCACGGGGGGGAGGGACAATCAGCCCCAGCATTTT
.,15,.,TRBV12-3/TRBV12-4,TRBJ1-5,CASSPSGINNQPQHF,TGTGCCAGCAGCCCTTCGGGAATAAATAATCAGCCCCAGCATTTT
TRBD1,14,.,TRBV27,TRBJ2-7,CASRSDGQAYEQYF,TGTGCCAGCCGCTCCGATGGACAGGCCTACGAGCAGTACTTC